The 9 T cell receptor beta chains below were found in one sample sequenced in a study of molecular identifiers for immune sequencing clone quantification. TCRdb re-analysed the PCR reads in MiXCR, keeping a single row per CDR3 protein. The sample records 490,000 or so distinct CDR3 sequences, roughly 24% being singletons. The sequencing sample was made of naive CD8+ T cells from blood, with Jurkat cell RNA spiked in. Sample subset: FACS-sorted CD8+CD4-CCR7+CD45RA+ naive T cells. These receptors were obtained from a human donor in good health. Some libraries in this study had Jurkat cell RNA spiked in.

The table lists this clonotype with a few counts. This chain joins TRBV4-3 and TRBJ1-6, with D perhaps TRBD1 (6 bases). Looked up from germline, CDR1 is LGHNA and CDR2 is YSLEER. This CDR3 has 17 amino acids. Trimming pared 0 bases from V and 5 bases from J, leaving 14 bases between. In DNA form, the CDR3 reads TGCGCCAGCAGCCAAGACCTACAGGGAAGAAATAATTCACCCCTCCACTTT. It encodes CASSQDLQGRNNSPLHF.

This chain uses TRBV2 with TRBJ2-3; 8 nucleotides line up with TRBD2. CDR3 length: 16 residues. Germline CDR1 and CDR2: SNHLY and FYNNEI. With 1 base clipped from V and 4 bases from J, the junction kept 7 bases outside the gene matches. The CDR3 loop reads CASSEGRGAGADTQYF. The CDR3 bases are TGTGCCAGCAGTGAAGGGCGGGGGGCCGGCGCAGATACGCAGTATTTT.

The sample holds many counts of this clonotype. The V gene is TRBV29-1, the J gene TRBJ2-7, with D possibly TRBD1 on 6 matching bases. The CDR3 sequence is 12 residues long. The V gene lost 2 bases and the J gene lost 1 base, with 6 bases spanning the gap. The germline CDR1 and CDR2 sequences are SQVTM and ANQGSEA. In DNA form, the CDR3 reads TGCAGCGTTGAAAGGGGGTCCTACGAGCAGTACTTC. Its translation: CSVERGSYEQYF.

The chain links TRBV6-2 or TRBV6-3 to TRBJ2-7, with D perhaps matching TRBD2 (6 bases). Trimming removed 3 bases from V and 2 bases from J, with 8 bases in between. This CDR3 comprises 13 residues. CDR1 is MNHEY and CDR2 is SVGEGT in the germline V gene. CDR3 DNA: TGTGCCAGCAGTTATTGGGAGGCCTACGAGCAGTACTTC. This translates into CASSYWEAYEQYF.

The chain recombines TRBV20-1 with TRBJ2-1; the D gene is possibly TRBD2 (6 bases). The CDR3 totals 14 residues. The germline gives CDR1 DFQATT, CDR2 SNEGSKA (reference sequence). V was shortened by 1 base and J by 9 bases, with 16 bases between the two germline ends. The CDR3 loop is CSARGLVSVVEQFF. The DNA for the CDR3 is TGCAGTGCTAGAGGACTAGTTTCGGTAGTTGAGCAGTTCTTC.

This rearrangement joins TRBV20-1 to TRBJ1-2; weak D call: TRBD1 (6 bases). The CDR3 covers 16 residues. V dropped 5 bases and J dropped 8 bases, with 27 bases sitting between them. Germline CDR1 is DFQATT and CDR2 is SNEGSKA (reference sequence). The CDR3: CSAVRPPRDTLEGYTF. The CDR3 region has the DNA TGCAGTGCTGTACGGCCCCCTCGGGACACCCTGGAGGGCTACACCTTC.

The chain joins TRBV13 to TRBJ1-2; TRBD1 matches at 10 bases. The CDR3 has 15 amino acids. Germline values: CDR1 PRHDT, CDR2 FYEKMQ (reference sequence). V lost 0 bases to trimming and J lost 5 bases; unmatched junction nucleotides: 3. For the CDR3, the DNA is TGTGCCAGCAGCTTAGGGACAGGGGGCGAGTATGGCTACACCTTC. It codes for CASSLGTGGEYGYTF.

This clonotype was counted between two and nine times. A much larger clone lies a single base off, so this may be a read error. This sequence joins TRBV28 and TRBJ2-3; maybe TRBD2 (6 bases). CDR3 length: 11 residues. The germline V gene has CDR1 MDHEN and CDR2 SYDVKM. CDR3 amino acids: CASSRGTCRNF. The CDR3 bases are TGTGCCAGCAGTCGGGGGACTTGTAGGAATTTT.

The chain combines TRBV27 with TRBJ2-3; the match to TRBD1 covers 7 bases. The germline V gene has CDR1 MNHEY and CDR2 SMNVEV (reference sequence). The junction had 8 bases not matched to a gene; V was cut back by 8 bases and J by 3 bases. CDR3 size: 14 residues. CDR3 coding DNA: TGTGCCAGCGCCCTAGGGGGCGCGACAGATACGCAGTATTTT. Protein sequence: CASALGGATDTQYF.